What follows are 24 T cell receptor beta chains derived from one specimen sequenced in a study of blood T cell repertoires in COVID-19. The protocol was immunoSEQ multiplex PCR, while the TCRdb copy is restricted to in-frame clones and leaves out a portion. This table holds about 160,000 clones, approximately 95% found once. Sequencing used peripheral blood. The receptors here all came from a woman aged 45-60 years with acute or convalescent COVID-19.

The CDR3 here is CASSSGTGRYNEQFF. The CDR3 DNA reads TGTGCCAGCAGTTCCGGGACAGGAAGATACAATGAGCAGTTCTTC. The chain couples TRBV28 to TRBJ2-1, with 8 bases lining up with TRBD1. Germline lookup yields CDR1 MDHEN and CDR2 SYDVKM. The CDR3 sequence is 15 residues long. Unmatched junction bases numbered 6, after V lost 4 bases and J lost 4 bases. The whole variable domain, remainder taken from reference TRBV28 and TRBJ2-1, is DVKVTQSSRYLVKRTGEKVFLECVQDMDHENMFWYRQDPGLGLRLIYFSYDVKMKEKGDIPEGYSVSREKKERFSLILESASTNQTSMYLCASSSGTGRYNEQFFGPGTRLTVL.

CDR3 DNA: TGTGCCAGCAGCGGAGGAAGGGGCTACACCTTC. It codes for CASSGGRGYTF. J is TRBJ1-2 and V is TRBV11-2; the D is unclear. V was trimmed by 5 bases and J by 8 bases, leaving 9 bases between them. This CDR3 spans 11 amino acids. CDR1 SGHAT and CDR2 FQNNGV come from the germline V gene.

For this clone: Other DNA sequences of this sample code for an identical CDR3. This chain links TRBV18 with TRBJ2-2; 8 nucleotides agree with TRBD1. This CDR3 comprises 16 residues. Germline assignment: CDR1 KGHSH and CDR2 LQKENI. The V gene end was trimmed by 3 bases and the J gene end by 4 bases; junction bases not matched to a gene: 7. The CDR3: CASSPPGQGGTGELFF. For the CDR3, the DNA is TGTGCCAGCTCACCCCCCGGACAGGGCGGCACCGGGGAGCTGTTTTTT.

The rearrangement uses TRBV19 and TRBJ1-5, with unresolved D. The V end was cut by 5 bases, the J end by 1 base, with 9 bases between. The germline CDR1 and CDR2 sequences are LNHDA and SQIVND (reference sequence). The CDR3 is 14 amino acids. CDR3: CASSLVLSNQPQHF. The DNA for the CDR3 is TGTGCCAGTAGTTTAGTCCTAAGCAATCAGCCCCAGCATTTT.

This sequence joins TRBV30 and TRBJ1-1; perhaps TRBD1 as D (6 bases). The germline gives CDR1 GTSNPN, CDR2 SVGIG (reference sequence). V lost 2 bases and J lost 4, with 20 bases in between. This CDR3 region has 16 residues. CDR3 region: CAWSPGVKIKVTEAFF. The CDR3 coding sequence is TGTGCCTGGAGTCCAGGGGTGAAAATTAAGGTCACTGAAGCTTTCTTT.

This chain connects TRBV5-4 to TRBJ1-3, with D possibly being TRBD1 (5 bases). CDR1 is SGHNT, CDR2 YYREEE, per germline (reference sequence). This CDR3 has 17 amino acids. Trimming shortened V by 1 base and J by 8 bases, and 22 bases separated the two germline ends. The chain's CDR3 is CASSLNRQDGGRDTIYF. In DNA form, the CDR3 reads TGTGCCAGCAGCTTGAATCGGCAGGATGGTGGCAGGGACACCATATATTTT.

This rearrangement joins TRBV16 to TRBJ2-7; D remains unclear. Trimming pared 4 bases from V and 4 bases from J, leaving 8 bases between. The V gene's germline CDR1 is KGHSY and CDR2 FQNENV. This CDR3 is 12 amino acids long. CDR3 amino acids: CASSRHTYEQYF. The CDR3 coding sequence is TGTGCCAGCAGCCGCCACACGTACGAGCAGTACTTC.

This clone has only one observation. Here the CDR3 DNA reads TGTGCCAGCAGCTTGACGGGGTTCGAGCAGTACTTC. This sequence encodes CASSLTGFEQYF. V usage is TRBV5-4 and J usage is TRBJ2-7, with a possible D match to TRBD2 (5 bases). Germline V CDR1 and CDR2: SGHNT, YYREEE (reference sequence). Trimming pared 1 base from V and 6 bases from J, leaving 8 bases between. CDR3 length: 12 amino acids.

The chain uses TRBV30 and TRBJ1-1, with D perhaps TRBD1 (5 bases). The CDR3 has 14 amino acids. V was pared by 3 bases and J by 2 bases, with 13 bases between. Germline CDR1 and CDR2: GTSNPN and SVGIG (reference sequence). CDR3 in amino acids: CAWRPGLRNTEAFF. CDR3 DNA: TGTGCCTGGAGGCCGGGACTACGAAACACTGAAGCTTTCTTT. The variable domain in full, completed from reference TRBV30 and TRBJ1-1, reads SQTIHQWPATLVQPVGSPLSLECTVEGTSNPNLYWYRQAAGRGLQLLFYSVGIGQISSEVPQNLSASRPQDRQFILSSKKLLLSDSGFYLCAWRPGLRNTEAFFGQGTRLTVV.

The chain uses TRBV4-1 and TRBJ2-7, with 10 nucleotides matching TRBD1. This CDR3 has 15 amino acids. The germline gives CDR1 MGHRA, CDR2 YSYEKL. V dropped 5 bases and J dropped 4; count of bases not matched to a gene: 8. CDR3 amino acids: CASSMDGTGVYEQYF. The CDR3 coding sequence is TGCGCCAGCAGCATGGACGGGACAGGGGTGTACGAGCAGTACTTC.

This rearrangement joins TRBV4-1 to TRBJ1-5; weak D call: TRBD1 (6 bases). V dropped 2 bases and J dropped 6 bases, with 20 bases sitting between them. From germline, CDR1 is MGHRA and CDR2 YSYEKL. This CDR3 comprises 17 residues. The CDR3 sequence is CASSQTILRGRGQPQHF. CDR3 sequence (DNA): TGCGCCAGCAGCCAAACTATCCTCAGGGGAAGGGGTCAGCCCCAGCATTTT.

This chain uses TRBV12-3 or TRBV12-4 with TRBJ2-7, with TRBD2 matching 9 bases. The junction had 7 bases not matched to a gene; V was cut back by 5 bases and J by 11 bases. CDR3 length: 12 amino acids. CDR3 sequence: CASSPSGGSKYF. DNA of the CDR3: TGTGCCAGCAGTCCCAGCGGGGGGAGCAAGTACTTC.

The chain carries TRBV21-1 and TRBJ2-3; no DNA check was done on the table's D call, TRBD2. TRBV21-1 is tagged as a pseudogene. This CDR3 has 18 amino acids. CDR3 region: CASSKERTSGVESDTQYF. CDR3 nucleotide sequence: TGTGCCAGCAGCAAAGAACGGACTAGCGGGGTTGAGTCAGATACGCAGTATTTT.

V gene TRBV5-6 combines with J gene TRBJ2-7, with D tentatively TRBD2 (5 bases). The V end was cut by 5 bases, the J end by 0 bases, with 18 bases between. This CDR3 is built from 16 residues. Germline V gene lookup returns CDR1 SGHDT and CDR2 YYEEEE. CDR3: CASRKMDFRSSYEQYF. In DNA form, the CDR3 reads TGTGCCAGCAGGAAGATGGACTTCAGGAGCTCCTACGAGCAGTACTTC.

The chain links TRBV5-4 to TRBJ2-7, with TRBD2 matching 9 bases. J was trimmed by 3 bases and V by 2 bases; bases with no gene match: 6. The V gene's germline CDR1 is SGHNT and CDR2 YYREEE (reference sequence). The CDR3 is made up of 15 amino acids. The CDR3, as DNA: TGTGCCAGCAGCTTACTGGCGGGGGGGCACTACGAGCAGTACTTC. It translates to CASSLLAGGHYEQYF.

This chain connects TRBV6-2 or TRBV6-3 to TRBJ2-7; D is unresolved. The CDR3 extends over 14 amino acids. The germline gives CDR1 MNHEY, CDR2 SVGEGT. Between the trimmed V and J ends, which lost 4 bases and 2 bases, there was a span of 12 bases. CDR3 bases: TGTGCCAGCAGTTTAATGCACAGCACCTACGAGCAGTACTTC. It translates to CASSLMHSTYEQYF.

The rearrangement joins TRBV25-1 to TRBJ1-1; 7 bases line up with TRBD1. The CDR3 extends over 17 amino acids. Per the germline V gene, CDR1 is MGHDK and CDR2 is SYGVNS. Trimming at V came to 2 bases and at J to 6 bases, leaving 15 bases not matched to a gene. CDR3 in amino acids: CASSETRQGEGHAEAFF. The CDR3 region has the DNA TGTGCCAGCAGTGAAACCCGACAGGGAGAGGGCCACGCTGAAGCTTTCTTT.

The J gene is TRBJ1-1, the V gene TRBV5-1, with 7 nucleotides matching TRBD1. This CDR3 is 15 amino acids long. Germline loops: CDR1 SGHRS, CDR2 YFSETQ. J was trimmed by 6 bases and V by 0 bases; bases with no gene match: 8. The CDR3 region is CASSLGTGEWAEAFF. CDR3 nucleotides: TGCGCCAGCAGCTTGGGCACAGGGGAGTGGGCTGAAGCTTTCTTT.

V usage is TRBV29-1 and J usage is TRBJ1-2; 8 bases line up with TRBD1. The V gene's germline CDR1 is SQVTM and CDR2 ANQGSEA. Losses at the gene ends were 5 bases for V and 6 bases for J; bases not matched to a gene: 8. The CDR3 is made up of 13 amino acids. CDR3 nucleotides: TGCAGCGTTCCCTCGGACAGGGAAAATGGCTACACCTTC. Translating it yields CSVPSDRENGYTF.

The CDR3 region is CASSFTGMGNQPQHF. The CDR3 DNA sequence: TGTGCCAGCAGCTTTACAGGGATGGGCAATCAGCCCCAGCATTTT. The chain carries TRBV7-2 and TRBJ1-5; weak D call: TRBD1 (6 bases). V lost 3 bases and J 2 bases, leaving 11 bases between the germline ends. The CDR3 covers 15 residues. Germline lookup yields CDR1 SGHTA and CDR2 FQGNSA.

The chain couples TRBV15 to TRBJ1-1, with unresolved D. V was pared by 6 bases and J by 1 base, with 9 bases between. Germline V CDR1 and CDR2: LNHNV, YYDKDF (reference sequence). This CDR3 contains 13 residues. Here the CDR3 DNA reads TGTGCCACCAGAACGGTCTCGAACACTGAAGCTTTCTTT. Protein sequence: CATRTVSNTEAFF.

The chain uses TRBV3-1 (or the pseudogene TRBV3-2) and TRBJ1-2; D is undetermined. Germline values: CDR1 LGHDT, CDR2 YNNKEL (reference sequence). Trimming cost V 0 bases and J 5 bases, with 16 bases left between them. This CDR3 is 16 amino acids long. CDR3 nucleotides: TGTGCCAGCAGCCAAGATCTAAAGGGAGCCCTTTATGGCTACACCTTC. Its translation is CASSQDLKGALYGYTF.

The chain uses TRBV5-5 and TRBJ2-4; no clear D gene. This CDR3 is 14 amino acids long. From germline, CDR1 is SGHKS and CDR2 YYEKEE (reference sequence). Trimming removed 0 bases from V and 6 bases from J, with 10 bases in between. CDR3 residues: CASSLGTESNIQYF. Written as DNA, the CDR3 is TGTGCCAGCAGCTTGGGAACAGAGTCAAACATTCAGTACTTC.

This sequence joins TRBV5-1 and TRBJ1-4; 7 nucleotides line up with TRBD1. V lost 0 bases to trimming and J lost 4 bases; unmatched junction nucleotides: 6. The germline V gene encodes CDR1 SGHRS and CDR2 YFSETQ. This CDR3 region has 16 residues. This chain's CDR3 is CASSLGTGAINEKLFF. In DNA, the CDR3 is TGCGCCAGCAGCTTGGGCACAGGGGCGATTAATGAAAAACTGTTTTTT.